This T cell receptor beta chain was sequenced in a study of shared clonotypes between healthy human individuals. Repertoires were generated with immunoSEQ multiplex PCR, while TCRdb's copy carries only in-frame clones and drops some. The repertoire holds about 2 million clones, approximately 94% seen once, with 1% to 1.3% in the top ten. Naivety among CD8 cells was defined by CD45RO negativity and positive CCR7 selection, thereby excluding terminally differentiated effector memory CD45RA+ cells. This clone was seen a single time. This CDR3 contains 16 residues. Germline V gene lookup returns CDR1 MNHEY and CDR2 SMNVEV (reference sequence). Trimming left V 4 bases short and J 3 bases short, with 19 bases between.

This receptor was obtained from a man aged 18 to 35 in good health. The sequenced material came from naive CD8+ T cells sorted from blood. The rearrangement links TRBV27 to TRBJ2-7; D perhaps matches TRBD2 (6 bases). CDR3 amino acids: CASSSDLASVLYEQYF. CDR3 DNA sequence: TGTGCCAGCAGTTCCGATCTAGCGTCTGTGCTCTACGAGCAGTACTTC.